This entry concerns a single T cell receptor beta chain. The antigen is not known. Staff drew roughly 10 milliliters of peripheral blood from each donor. The total RNA that was extracted per sample amounted to at least 6 micrograms. These data are taken from a study of blood T cells in healthy people across ages. Regarding the study as a whole: Both higher diversity and more naive CD4+ cells marked long-lived donors when set against aged donors. Age brought a roughly linear fall in TCR beta diversity measured per million T cells.

Primed by a sample-barcoded 5' primer and a J-beta primer mix, a second PCR proceeded for roughly 7 to 12 cycles. MiXCR was run by TCRdb on the 5' RACE reads, yielding one entry per CDR3 protein. The sample holds over 1,300,000 distinct CDR3 sequences, approximately 60% seen once. The CDR3 contains 16 residues. The source material was blood. This receptor was obtained from a man in his late teens or twenties in good health. The chain couples TRBV12-3 or TRBV12-4 to TRBJ2-5; 9 positions agree with TRBD2. The J call may be faulty, since TRBJ2-7 better matches the DNA end. The CDR3 coding sequence is TGTGCCAGCATCAACCCAGAAGCGGGGGGTTCTGACGAGCAGTACTTC. As protein: CASINPEAGGSDEQYF.